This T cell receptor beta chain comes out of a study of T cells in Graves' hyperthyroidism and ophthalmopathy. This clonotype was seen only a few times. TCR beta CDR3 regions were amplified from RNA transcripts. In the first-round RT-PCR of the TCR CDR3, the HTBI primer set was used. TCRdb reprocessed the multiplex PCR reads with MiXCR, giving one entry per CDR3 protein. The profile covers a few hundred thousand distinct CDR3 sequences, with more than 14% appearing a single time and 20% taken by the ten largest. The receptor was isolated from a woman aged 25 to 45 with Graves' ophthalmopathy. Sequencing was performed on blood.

The CDR3 nucleotides are TGTGCCAGCAGCTTAGCGGCGAGGTCCTACGAGCAGTACTTC. It translates to CASSLAARSYEQYF. The chain links TRBV7-2 to TRBJ2-7; D gene ambiguous. The germline V gene has CDR1 SGHTA and CDR2 FQGNSA. V shed 0 bases and J shed 1 base, with 7 bases lying between them. CDR3 size: 14 residues.